One sample yielded the 23 T cell receptor beta chains listed below, sequenced in a study of OX40 agonist ivuxolimab in advanced cancers. The method was immunoSEQ multiplex PCR; TCRdb's version includes in-frame clones alone and lacks a portion of them. The table records 55,000 to 70,000 clones, roughly 82% of them present only once. The sequenced sample was CD4+ or CD8+ T cells sorted from blood, obtained in a trial of the OX40 agonist ivuxolimab. These receptors all stem from an adult with an advanced solid tumor such as melanoma, head and neck, liver or kidney cancer.

This clone turned up a few times. The V gene is TRBV2, the J gene TRBJ2-5; D might be TRBD2 (6 bases). V was shortened by 2 bases and J by 7 bases, with 14 bases between the two germline ends. Germline CDR1 and CDR2: SNHLY and FYNNEI. The CDR3 is 14 amino acids. The CDR3 sequence: CASSENMRGRTQYF. The CDR3 DNA is TGTGCCAGCAGTGAAAATATGCGGGGCAGGACCCAGTACTTC.

The chain employs TRBV2 and TRBJ2-3; 11 nucleotides match TRBD2. Germline values: CDR1 SNHLY, CDR2 FYNNEI. The trim removed 5 bases at V and 11 bases at J, leaving 3 bases unmatched. The CDR3 totals 12 residues. This CDR3 reads CASSPLAGGQYF. DNA of the CDR3: TGTGCCAGCAGTCCCCTAGCGGGGGGGCAGTATTTT.

The rearrangement uses TRBV5-5 and TRBJ1-6; 9 bases are a match to TRBD1. The CDR3 runs to 15 residues. J was trimmed by 9 bases and V by 0 bases; bases with no gene match: 4. In germline, CDR1 is SGHKS, CDR2 YYEKEE (reference sequence). The CDR3 region has the DNA TGTGCCAGCAGCTTGGCCGGGACAGGGACTTCACCCCTCCACTTT. Amino acids: CASSLAGTGTSPLHF.

V usage is TRBV7-2 and J usage is TRBJ1-4, with 8 positions matching TRBD1. The length of the CDR3 is 16 residues. Germline-derived CDR1 and CDR2 are SGHTA and FQGNSA. Trimming cost V 5 bases and J 2 bases; bases outside gene matches: 7. The CDR3 protein is CASSLRRQGTNEKLFF. CDR3 bases: TGTGCCAGCAGCCTAAGGCGACAGGGGACTAATGAAAAACTGTTTTTT.

This clone was seen more than once but under ten times. This rearrangement joins TRBV10-3 to TRBJ1-3; the D is unclear. Trimming pared 6 bases from V and 8 bases from J, leaving 11 bases between. Germline V lookup: CDR1 ENHRY, CDR2 SYGVKD. The CDR3 has 12 residues. CDR3 nucleotides: TGTGCCATCAGCCAAACGAGAGACACCATATATTTT. This gives the protein CAISQTRDTIYF.

This rearrangement joins TRBV27 to TRBJ2-2, with a tentative D call TRBD1 (6 bases). The CDR3 covers 15 residues. The germline CDR1 and CDR2 sequences are MNHEY and SMNVEV (reference sequence). Trimming left V 8 bases short and J 6 bases short, with 19 bases between. CDR3 in DNA: TGTGCCAGCCGAATCCTCCCAGGGGTGGCCGGGGAGCTGTTTTTT. It specifies CASRILPGVAGELFF.

V gene TRBV2 combines with J gene TRBJ1-3, with D perhaps TRBD1 (5 bases). In germline, CDR1 is SNHLY, CDR2 FYNNEI. V gave up 6 bases and J gave up 4 bases, with 10 bases separating them. The CDR3 is 13 amino acids. The CDR3 protein is CASRGVGGNTIYF. CDR3 sequence (DNA): TGTGCCAGCAGAGGGGTGGGAGGAAACACCATATATTTT.

The CDR3 spells CASSQPGQGRPQHF. CDR3 nucleotide sequence: TGTGCCAGCAGCCAGCCGGGACAGGGTAGACCCCAGCATTTT. The chain carries TRBV7-2 and TRBJ1-5, with 9 nucleotides matching TRBD1. With V trimmed by 5 bases and J by 10 bases, 9 bases remained unmatched. The CDR3 has 14 residues. Germline V CDR1 and CDR2: SGHTA, FQGNSA.

The chain uses TRBV28 and TRBJ1-2, with D hard to call. Germline V gene lookup returns CDR1 MDHEN and CDR2 SYDVKM. V lost 7 bases and J 0 bases, leaving 9 bases between the germline ends. This CDR3 is built from 13 residues. The DNA of the CDR3 is TGTGCCAGCACCCCCGAGGCTAACTATGGCTACACCTTC. Residues: CASTPEANYGYTF.

This sequence joins TRBV7-8 and TRBJ1-5; no clear D gene. V shed 3 bases and J shed 5 bases, with 5 bases lying between them. Germline loops: CDR1 SGHVS, CDR2 FQNEAQ. This CDR3 region has 12 residues. The CDR3: CASSFPDQPQHF. As DNA, the CDR3 is TGTGCCAGCAGCTTTCCCGATCAGCCCCAGCATTTT.

The genes are TRBV2 and TRBJ1-6, with TRBD1 matching 8 bases. CDR3 size: 15 residues. Germline CDR1 is SNHLY and CDR2 is FYNNEI. Losses at the gene ends were 10 bases for V and 5 bases for J; bases not matched to a gene: 10. The CDR3 DNA reads as TGTGCCATCTCCAAAGGGACAGGCAATAATTCACCCCTCCACTTT. Residues: CAISKGTGNNSPLHF.

This clone showed up just a few times. The chain employs TRBV6-1 and TRBJ1-3; a possible D gene is TRBD1 (5 bases). Trimming left V 7 bases short and J 0 bases short, with 13 bases between. This CDR3 has 15 amino acids. Germline V gene lookup returns CDR1 MNHNS and CDR2 SASEGT. CDR3 nucleotide sequence: TGTGCCAGCACCAGACAGCGAGGCTCTGGAAACACCATATATTTT. Protein sequence: CASTRQRGSGNTIYF.

The chain combines TRBV28 with TRBJ2-3; maybe TRBD1 (5 bases). Trimming took 5 bases from V and 0 from J, leaving 24 bases between them. Germline values: CDR1 MDHEN, CDR2 SYDVKM. The CDR3 extends over 19 amino acids. The CDR3 loop reads CASSINRPRQHPSTDTQYF. The CDR3 nucleotides are TGTGCCAGCAGTATCAATAGGCCACGACAGCACCCTAGCACAGATACGCAGTATTTT. The variable domain in full, with the rest retrieved from reference TRBV28 and TRBJ2-3, is DVKVTQSSRYLVKRTGEKVFLECVQDMDHENMFWYRQDPGLGLRLIYFSYDVKMKEKGDIPEGYSVSREKKERFSLILESASTNQTSMYLCASSINRPRQHPSTDTQYFGPGTRLTVL.

V usage is TRBV6-1 and J usage is TRBJ2-3; D remains unclear. Germline CDR1 MNHNS, CDR2 SASEGT. The CDR3 contains 13 residues. Trimming removed 1 base at V and 5 bases at J, with 7 bases between. The CDR3 protein is CASSEDRRDTQYF. The CDR3 DNA sequence: TGTGCCAGCAGTGAAGACCGGAGAGATACGCAGTATTTT.

The chain uses TRBV28 and TRBJ2-7; D not resolved. V was cut by 5 bases and J by 7 bases, with 15 bases left in between. This CDR3 has 13 amino acids. CDR1 and CDR2 from the germline V gene are MDHEN and SYDVKM. The CDR3 DNA reads as TGTGCCAGCAGTCCCGGACCATCACGGGAGCAGTACTTC. Translating it yields CASSPGPSREQYF.

The genes are TRBV7-2 and TRBJ1-6; D is unclear. The V end lost 2 bases, the J end lost 7 bases, and 12 bases lay between the germline ends. This CDR3 has 15 residues. Germline CDR1 SGHTA, CDR2 FQGNSA. CDR3 nucleotides: TGTGCCAGCAGCTTATTAACCGGGGTCAATTCACCCCTCCACTTT. Residues: CASSLLTGVNSPLHF. The complete variable domain, with remaining parts taken from reference TRBV7-2 and TRBJ1-6, reads GAGVSQSPSNKVTEKGKDVELRCDPISGHTALYWYRQSLGQGLEFLIYFQGNSAPDKSGLPSDRFSAERTGGSVSTLTIQRTQQEDSAVYLCASSLLTGVNSPLHFGNGTRLTVT.

The J gene is TRBJ1-2, the V gene TRBV10-3; 8 bases map to TRBD1. Germline CDR1 is ENHRY and CDR2 is SYGVKD. The CDR3 totals 15 residues. The J segment lost 8 bases and the V segment lost 6 bases, leaving 14 bases of the junction unmatched. The DNA of the CDR3 is TGTGCCATCAGCCCAGGGGGCTTCGCTGGGTTGGGCTACACCTTC. Encoded protein: CAISPGGFAGLGYTF.

The chain joins TRBV7-9 to TRBJ2-7; TRBD1 matches at 12 bases. Germline values: CDR1 SEHNR, CDR2 FQNEAQ (reference sequence). The V and J ends lost 5 bases and 4 bases, in that order; junction bases with no gene match: 6. This CDR3 has 15 amino acids. CDR3 in amino acids: CASSRGQGAAYEQYF. DNA for the CDR3: TGTGCCAGCAGCAGGGGACAGGGGGCGGCTTACGAGCAGTACTTC.

The rearrangement joins TRBV4-2 to TRBJ2-5; 16 nucleotides line up with TRBD2. Germline CDR1 LGHNA, CDR2 YNFKEQ. The CDR3 has 16 amino acids. V gave up 4 bases and J gave up 7 bases; unmatched junction bases: 6. The CDR3 bases are TGTGCCAGCAGCCCGGGACTAGCGGGGGGGCAGGGGACCCAGTACTTC. It codes for CASSPGLAGGQGTQYF.

This clone has a single count. The rearrangement joins TRBV4-1 to TRBJ1-5, with 8 bases lining up with TRBD1. CDR1 MGHRA and CDR2 YSYEKL come from the germline V gene. V was pared by 4 bases and J by 4 bases, with 15 bases of the junction left unmatched. The CDR3 extends over 18 amino acids. CDR3 sequence: CASSRGAARGRRNQPQHF. Here the CDR3 DNA reads TGCGCCAGCAGCCGGGGGGCGGCCAGGGGGCGACGAAATCAGCCCCAGCATTTT.

The chain combines TRBV2 with TRBJ2-3, with 10 bases aligning to TRBD2. Per the germline V gene, CDR1 is SNHLY and CDR2 is FYNNEI. J gave up 6 bases and V 0 bases, and 6 bases lay outside the gene matches. The CDR3 consists of 16 residues. The CDR3: CASSEAGLANTDTQYF. DNA of the CDR3: TGTGCCAGCAGTGAAGCGGGACTAGCGAATACGGATACGCAGTATTTT.

Points on this clone: Distinct nucleotide sequences in the sample also encode this CDR3. The V and J genes are TRBV9 and TRBJ2-1, with D uncertain. The germline gives CDR1 SGDLS, CDR2 YYNGEE. The ends were cut back, 0 bases at V and 0 bases at J, with 7 bases in the middle. There are 15 residues in the CDR3. CDR3 in amino acids: CASSVEGGSYNEQFF. CDR3 bases: TGTGCCAGCAGCGTAGAAGGCGGCTCCTACAATGAGCAGTTCTTC. The variable domain in full, with the rest retrieved from reference TRBV9 and TRBJ2-1, is DSGVTQTPKHLITATGQRVTLRCSPRSGDLSVYWYQQSLDQGLQFLIQYYNGEERAKGNILERFSAQQFPDLHSELNLSSLELGDSALYFCASSVEGGSYNEQFFGPGTRLTVL.

The chain employs TRBV19 and TRBJ2-1; D is uncertain. The germline gives CDR1 LNHDA, CDR2 SQIVND (reference sequence). Between the trimmed V and J ends, which lost 1 base and 10 bases, there was a span of 11 bases. CDR3 length equals 13 residues. CDR3 amino acids: CASSIAHPWEQFF. For the CDR3, the DNA is TGTGCCAGTAGTATAGCCCACCCCTGGGAGCAGTTCTTC.